The T cell receptor (beta chain) under discussion was sequenced for a study of CD8+CD57+ T cells in acquired aplastic anemia (dated by TCRdb to between 2018 and 2020). General notes on the study: A mean of around 3.3 ug of DNA, ranging from roughly 0.19 to 27.4 ug, was extracted from sorted CD4+ and CD8+ cells. CD8+CD57+ expansion was defined as a frequency above the mean frequency observed in healthy subjects.

The full study reports these points: Although some 28 CD8+ CDR3 sequences were shared by patients and controls, these sequences appeared highly expressed in patients and within the immunodominant clones of patients. CD8+ Simpson's diversity did not differ significantly between patients and healthy controls (P=0.060).

Patients chosen for sequencing had shown expansion of CD8+CD57+ cells by flow cytometry. Every patient had severe acquired aplastic anemia, diagnosed using the International Study of Aplastic Anemia and Agranulocytosis and Camitta criteria. Patients had received no therapy at the time of blood sampling. The study deep-sequenced TCR repertoires of sorted CD4+ and CD8+ blood T cells from severe aplastic anemia patients and healthy subjects. Patients were enrolled in the USA under clinicaltrials.gov protocols 00001620, 01623167, 00001397, 00071045, 00081523 and 00961064. Ficoll-Paque density gradient centrifugation was used to isolate peripheral blood mononuclear cells. Before DNA extraction, CD4+ and CD8+ T cells were sorted by FACS or by magnetic beads. Comment on this clonotype: The specificity of this receptor is unknown. Base-call qualities are not available, and no considerably larger clone is one nucleotide away.

Genomic DNA was used as template for profiling of TCR beta VDJ combinations and CDR3 sequences. TCR repertoire sequencing was run on an Illumina HiSeq 2000. The authors' analysis ran thus. TRBV/TRBJ rearrangement plots, CDR3 size and DJ length profiles, and Simpson's diversity index were used to evaluate the repertoires. Whichever DNA sequence was most abundant in the deep sequencing data was defined as the immunodominant clone. CDR3 amino acid sequences were screened for sharing across subjects and compared with published repertoires and the VDJdb database. TCRdb trimmed public reads at Q25 via fastp, called clones via MiXCR and kept in-frame beta chains. Each entry merges the rows of one CDR3 protein and shows their most common DNA and genes. TCRdb's processing, not the authors', yielded these V and J calls. For this sample the table gives 170,000 or so distinct CDR3 sequences, of which less than 65% were detected only once. Approximately 42% of the sample is held by the ten biggest clonotypes.

Sequencing was carried out using sorted CD4+, CD8+, or CD8+CD57+ T cells (not recorded which) from PBMCs. This TCR was sampled from a human donor with aplastic anemia.

The CDR3 loop reads CASSHEGLAGVDSYEQYF. The sequenced DNA: TGCGCCAGCAGCCACGAGGGACTAGCGGGGGTCGACTCCTACGAGCAGTACTTC. The rearranged segments are TRBV4-1 and TRBJ2-7; a stretch of 14 junction bases matches TRBD2. Counted from cysteine to phenylalanine, this CDR3 has 18 amino acids. Only the CDR3 part of the read is kept: 54 bases, read in frame from the first base. CDR1 and CDR2, per the germline V gene, are MGHRA and YSYEKL. The germline V end is reduced by 3 bases and the J end by 0 bases; junction bases left unmatched: 7.